This T cell receptor (beta chain) was sequenced during a study of T cell responses to AZD1222 COVID-19 vaccine. Sequencing used immunoSEQ multiplex PCR; TCRdb keeps in-frame clones, though not all of them. The top ten hold around 1.1% of the sample, which has 40,000 to 55,000 clones, roughly 90% seen once. Trimming removed 4 bases from V and 5 bases from J, with 3 bases in between. This CDR3 is 11 amino acids long. CDR1 LGHDT and CDR2 YNNKEL come from the germline V gene (reference sequence). This chain connects TRBV3-1 (or the pseudogene TRBV3-2) to TRBJ2-1; D not certain. Sequencing used peripheral blood, obtained 28 days after the second AZD1222 dose. This sequence originates from an adult who received the AZD1222 COVID-19 vaccine. CDR3 loop: CASSLNNEQFF. The CDR3 DNA reads as TGTGCCAGCAGCCTGAACAATGAGCAGTTCTTC.